Following are 28 T cell receptor beta chains from one sample sequenced in a study of blood T cell repertoires in COVID-19. Repertoires were generated with immunoSEQ multiplex PCR, while TCRdb's copy carries only in-frame clones and drops some. Seen here are roughly 200,000 clones, approximately 88% observed once, and the top ten hold under 4.5%. The sequenced sample was peripheral blood. Receptors originate from a woman aged 25 to 45 with acute or convalescent COVID-19.

The J gene is TRBJ1-1, the V gene TRBV27; possibly TRBD1 for D (6 bases). This CDR3 spans 12 amino acids. Germline V gene lookup returns CDR1 MNHEY and CDR2 SMNVEV (reference sequence). V shed 5 bases and J shed 5 bases, with 9 bases lying between them. The CDR3 coding sequence is TGTGCCAGCAGTGGGGGCCGGACTGAAGCTTTCTTT. This encodes CASSGGRTEAFF.

This chain connects TRBV11-3 to TRBJ2-1; TRBD2 matches at 14 bases. J was trimmed by 5 bases and V by 3 bases; bases with no gene match: 3. CDR1 is SGHNT, CDR2 YENEEA, per germline. The CDR3 has 16 residues. The CDR3 DNA reads as TGTGCCAGCAGCTTCCGACTAGCGGGGGGGAACAATGAGCAGTTCTTC. Its protein product is CASSFRLAGGNNEQFF. Drawing the rest from reference TRBV11-3 and TRBJ2-1, the complete variable domain is EAGVVQSPRYKIIEKKQPVAFWCNPISGHNTLYWYLQNLGQGPELLIRYENEEAVDDSQLPKDRFSAERLKGVDSTLKIQPAELGDSAVYLCASSFRLAGGNNEQFFGPGTRLTVL.

As for this clone: The junction departs from the called germline gene at one end, perhaps through a read error. The V and J genes are TRBV7-7 and TRBJ2-7; 10 positions agree with TRBD1. The CDR3 has 15 amino acids. Germline loops: CDR1 SSHAT, CDR2 FNYEAQ (reference sequence). CDR3 residues: CASSLDGTGAYEQYF. CDR3 bases: TGTGCTAGCAGCTTAGACGGGACAGGGGCATACGAGCAGTACTTC.

The chain couples TRBV24-1 to TRBJ2-5; unclear D gene. CDR3 length equals 16 residues. The V gene lost 3 bases and the J gene lost 3 bases, with 16 bases spanning the gap. Germline-derived CDR1 and CDR2 are KGHDR and SFDVKD. The DNA of the CDR3 is TGTGCCACCAGTGATCTCATTACAGCCGCCGAAGAGACCCAGTACTTC. Translating it yields CATSDLITAAEETQYF.

The chain combines TRBV6-6 with TRBJ2-1, with TRBD2 identical over 12 bases. This CDR3 spans 16 amino acids. Germline-derived CDR1 and CDR2 are MNHNY and SVGAGI (reference sequence). V gave up 6 bases and J gave up 7 bases; unmatched junction bases: 10. CDR3 nucleotides: TGTGCCAGCAGAAACGGACTAGCGGGACTACGAAATGAGCAGTTCTTC. The encoded protein is CASRNGLAGLRNEQFF.

The V and J genes are TRBV24-1 and TRBJ2-3; no clear D gene. Looked up from germline, CDR1 is KGHDR and CDR2 is SFDVKD. V was cut by 0 bases and J by 4 bases, with 4 bases left in between. The CDR3 consists of 13 residues. CDR3 sequence reads: CATSDLQADTQYF. In DNA form, the CDR3 reads TGTGCCACCAGTGATTTGCAGGCAGATACGCAGTATTTT.

This clone was counted between two and nine times. The chain has TRBV5-1 and TRBJ1-6; D unclear. Germline-derived CDR1 and CDR2 are SGHRS and YFSETQ. The CDR3 has 15 residues. The V and J ends lost 3 bases and 5 bases respectively, with 12 bases between them. The CDR3 loop reads CASSSSTADNSPLHF. In nucleotides, the CDR3 is TGCGCCAGCAGCTCATCTACAGCGGATAATTCACCCCTCCACTTT. Combining the CDR3 with reference TRBV5-1 and TRBJ1-6 gives the whole variable domain KAGVTQTPRYLIKTRGQQVTLSCSPISGHRSVSWYQQTPGQGLQFLFEYFSETQRNKGNFPGRFSGRQFSNSRSEMNVSTLELGDSALYLCASSSSTADNSPLHFGNGTRLTVT.

The V gene is TRBV14, the J gene TRBJ1-6, with D possibly being TRBD1 (6 bases). CDR1 and CDR2 from the germline V gene are SGHDN and FVKESK. The germline V and J ends were trimmed by 2 bases and 7 bases, with 9 bases remaining between them. The CDR3 runs to 14 residues. DNA for the CDR3: TGTGCCAGCAGCCAATTGACAGGAAATTCACCCCTCCACTTT. Amino acids: CASSQLTGNSPLHF.

V is TRBV7-6 and J is TRBJ1-5; D possibly corresponds to TRBD1 (6 bases). The V and J ends lost 3 bases and 7 bases respectively, with 16 bases between them. Per the germline V gene, CDR1 is SGHVS and CDR2 is FNYEAQ. This CDR3 spans 15 amino acids. CDR3 in DNA: TGTGCCAGCAGCTTTAGTCAGGGGCTAAACCAGCCCCAGCATTTT. Protein sequence: CASSFSQGLNQPQHF.

The chain carries TRBV27 and TRBJ2-1, with TRBD2 matching 11 bases. Germline loops: CDR1 MNHEY, CDR2 SMNVEV (reference sequence). J was trimmed by 9 bases and V by 4 bases; bases with no gene match: 2. The CDR3 is 13 amino acids. The DNA for the CDR3 is TGTGCCAGCAGTTCGCTAGCGGGGGGTGAGCAGTTCTTC. Its protein is CASSSLAGGEQFF.

The chain has TRBV28 and TRBJ2-7; TRBD1 aligns across 8 bases. The CDR3 loop spans 13 amino acids. Looked up from germline, CDR1 is MDHEN and CDR2 is SYDVKM. J lost 4 bases, V lost 5 bases, and 4 bases had no gene match. As DNA, the CDR3 is TGTGCCAGCAGTGCGACAGGGGAGTACGAGCAGTACTTC. It encodes CASSATGEYEQYF.

The chain is built from TRBV4-2 and TRBJ2-2; maybe TRBD2 (5 bases). Germline CDR1 LGHNA, CDR2 YNFKEQ. Between the trimmed V and J ends, which lost 1 base and 9 bases, there was a span of 12 bases. CDR3 length: 14 residues. CDR3 bases: TGTGCCAGCAGCCAAGGGGCACTAGTTCGGGAGCTGTTTTTT. This sequence encodes CASSQGALVRELFF.

The rearrangement joins TRBV5-6 to TRBJ2-3, with D perhaps matching TRBD2 (6 bases). This CDR3 is 16 amino acids long. V lost 4 bases and J lost 2, with 17 bases in between. The V gene's germline CDR1 is SGHDT and CDR2 YYEEEE. The CDR3 sequence: CASSRRLVRVTDTQYF. The DNA of the CDR3 is TGTGCCAGCAGCCGGAGACTAGTTCGAGTCACAGATACGCAGTATTTT. Filled out from reference TRBV5-6 and TRBJ2-3, the complete variable domain reads DAGVTQSPTHLIKTRGQQVTLRCSPKSGHDTVSWYQQALGQGPQFIFQYYEEEERQRGNFPDRFSGHQFPNYSSELNVNALLLGDSALYLCASSRRLVRVTDTQYFGPGTRLTVL.

The CDR3 coding sequence is TGTGCCAGCAGCTTGGGCGGGGGAGCAGATGAGCAGTTCTTC. Protein product: CASSLGGGADEQFF. V gene TRBV5-4 combines with J gene TRBJ2-1; TRBD2 matches 7 bases. Germline V gene lookup returns CDR1 SGHNT and CDR2 YYREEE (reference sequence). The CDR3 runs to 14 residues. Trimming removed 0 bases from V and 8 bases from J; junction bases left unmatched: 5.

The chain employs TRBV28 and TRBJ1-4; D is unresolved. Germline V CDR1 and CDR2: MDHEN, SYDVKM. The CDR3 totals 15 residues. V gave up 5 bases and J gave up 7 bases, with 17 bases separating them. Here the CDR3 DNA reads TGTGCCAGCAGTCTCCCTTGGACTTTGGGTGAAAAACTGTTTTTT. Translation: CASSLPWTLGEKLFF.

This chain joins TRBV6-2 or TRBV6-3 and TRBJ2-2; 8 bases are shared with TRBD1. Germline CDR1 and CDR2: MNHEY and SVGEGT. V trimming: 2 bases; J trimming: 6 bases; junction bases outside the gene matches: 14. This CDR3 is 18 amino acids long. The CDR3 region is CASSYLPGQDRFPGELFF. DNA for the CDR3: TGTGCCAGCAGTTACCTACCGGGACAGGATAGGTTCCCCGGGGAGCTGTTTTTT.

The J gene is TRBJ1-1, the V gene TRBV14; the match to TRBD1 covers 10 bases. Germline assignment: CDR1 SGHDN and CDR2 FVKESK. The CDR3 covers 16 residues. With 1 base clipped from V and 6 bases from J, the junction kept 8 bases outside the gene matches. CDR3 sequence reads: CASSQVARTGGPEAFF. CDR3 DNA sequence: TGTGCCAGCAGCCAAGTGGCCCGGACAGGGGGTCCTGAAGCTTTCTTT.

This rearrangement joins TRBV27 to TRBJ2-3; TRBD2 aligns across 8 bases. The CDR3 contains 15 residues. Germline assignment: CDR1 MNHEY and CDR2 SMNVEV (reference sequence). V was pared by 4 bases and J by 3 bases, with 6 bases of the junction left unmatched. The CDR3 DNA reads as TGTGCCAGCAGTTACCGAGCGGGAGTGACAGATACGCAGTATTTT. It codes for CASSYRAGVTDTQYF.

The gene calls are TRBV6-5 and TRBJ2-7; 11 bases agree with TRBD2. The CDR3 runs 13 residues. V trimming: 6 bases; J trimming: 6 bases; junction bases outside the gene matches: 4. CDR1 is MNHEY and CDR2 is SVGAGI in the germline V gene. CDR3 region: CASRGLAEGEQYF. The CDR3 DNA reads TGTGCCAGCAGGGGACTAGCGGAGGGCGAGCAGTACTTC.

The chain uses TRBV28 and TRBJ1-6; no clear D gene. Per germline, CDR1 MDHEN and CDR2 SYDVKM. Trimming left V 3 bases short and J 13 bases short, with 7 bases between. The CDR3 consists of 11 residues. CDR3 bases: TGTGCCAGCAGTTTCGGGGTCCCCCTCCACTTT. Translating it yields CASSFGVPLHF.

This rearrangement joins TRBV5-1 to TRBJ2-7; D might be TRBD1 (6 bases). Germline V gives CDR1 SGHRS, CDR2 YFSETQ. The V end lost 1 base, the J end lost 7 bases, and 9 bases lay between the germline ends. The CDR3 spans 12 residues. The CDR3 protein is CASSLTGSEQYF. The CDR3 nucleotides read TGCGCCAGCAGCTTGACAGGGAGTGAGCAGTACTTC. Combining the CDR3 with reference TRBV5-1 and TRBJ2-7 gives the whole variable domain KAGVTQTPRYLIKTRGQQVTLSCSPISGHRSVSWYQQTPGQGLQFLFEYFSETQRNKGNFPGRFSGRQFSNSRSEMNVSTLELGDSALYLCASSLTGSEQYFGPGTRLTVT.

The V call is TRBV28, the J call TRBJ2-3, with 8 bases that match TRBD2. Germline V gene sequence: CDR1 MDHEN, CDR2 SYDVKM. With V trimmed by 7 bases and J by 3 bases, 3 bases remained unmatched. CDR3 length: 13 amino acids. DNA of the CDR3: TGTGCCAGCATACGGGGGGGGACAGATACGCAGTATTTT. This gives the protein CASIRGGTDTQYF.

The rearrangement uses TRBV19 and TRBJ2-7; 8 positions agree with TRBD2. Looked up from germline, CDR1 is LNHDA and CDR2 is SQIVND (reference sequence). V was pared by 6 bases and J by 6 bases, with 13 bases of the junction left unmatched. This CDR3 is built from 15 residues. The CDR3 DNA follows: TGTGCCAGTAGCTATACGCGGCTAGCGGGTACCGAGCAGTACTTC. As protein: CASSYTRLAGTEQYF.

The CDR3 sequence: CASSFRTGLMNTEAFF. The DNA for the CDR3 is TGTGCCAGCAGTTTCCGAACGGGACTGATGAACACTGAAGCTTTCTTT. The chain uses TRBV28 and TRBJ1-1; tentatively, D is TRBD1 (5 bases). Trimming shortened V by 3 bases and J by 0 bases, and 14 bases separated the two germline ends. The CDR3 has 16 amino acids. Germline V CDR1 and CDR2: MDHEN, SYDVKM.

This chain connects TRBV9 to TRBJ1-2; D gene uncertain. V shed 5 bases and J shed 8 bases, with 19 bases lying between them. CDR1 and CDR2 (germline): SGDLS, YYNGEE. This CDR3 comprises 14 residues. The CDR3: CASRTSSDVLGYTF. Here the CDR3 DNA reads TGTGCCAGCAGGACTTCGTCTGACGTACTCGGCTACACCTTC. Complete variable domain (other parts from reference TRBV9 and TRBJ1-2): DSGVTQTPKHLITATGQRVTLRCSPRSGDLSVYWYQQSLDQGLQFLIQYYNGEERAKGNILERFSAQQFPDLHSELNLSSLELGDSALYFCASRTSSDVLGYTFGSGTRLTVV.

The chain employs TRBV28 and TRBJ2-5, with 8 positions matching TRBD2. Germline loops: CDR1 MDHEN, CDR2 SYDVKM. Losses at the gene ends were 10 bases for V and 1 base for J; bases not matched to a gene: 11. The CDR3 loop spans 15 amino acids. The CDR3 DNA is TGTGCCACCTTATTTACTAGCGGAGCCCAAGAGACCCAGTACTTC. This translates into CATLFTSGAQETQYF.

The genes are TRBV7-9 and TRBJ1-3; D is unresolved. Germline values: CDR1 SEHNR, CDR2 FQNEAQ (reference sequence). With 4 bases removed from V and 5 bases from J, the gap between germline ends came to 15 bases. This CDR3 is 15 amino acids long. The CDR3 coding sequence is TGTGCCAGCAGCTCGACGAGGCCAAATAGAAACACCATATATTTT. This codes for CASSSTRPNRNTIYF.

The genes are TRBV5-6 and TRBJ2-7; a possible D gene is TRBD1 (6 bases). This CDR3 has 12 amino acids. V lost 4 bases to trimming and J lost 6 bases, with 11 bases between them. Per the germline V gene, CDR1 is SGHDT and CDR2 is YYEEEE. The chain's CDR3 is CASSHAGVEQYF. The CDR3 nucleotides read TGTGCCAGCAGCCACGCAGGGGTCGAGCAGTACTTC.